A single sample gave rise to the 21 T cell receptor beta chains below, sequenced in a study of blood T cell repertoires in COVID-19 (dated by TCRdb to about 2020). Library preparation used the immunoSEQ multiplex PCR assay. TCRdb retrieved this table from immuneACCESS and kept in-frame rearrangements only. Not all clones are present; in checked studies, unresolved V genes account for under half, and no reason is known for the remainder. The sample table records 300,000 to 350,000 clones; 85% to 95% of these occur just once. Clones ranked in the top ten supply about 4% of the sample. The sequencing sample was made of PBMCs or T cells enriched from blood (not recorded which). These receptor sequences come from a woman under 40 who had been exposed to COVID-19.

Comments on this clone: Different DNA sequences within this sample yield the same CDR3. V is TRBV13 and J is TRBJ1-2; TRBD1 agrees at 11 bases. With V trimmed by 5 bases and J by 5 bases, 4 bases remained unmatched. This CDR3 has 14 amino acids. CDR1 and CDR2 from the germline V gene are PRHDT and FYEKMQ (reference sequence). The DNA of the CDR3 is TGTGCCAGCAGCCCAGGACAGGGGGCTTATGGCTACACCTTC. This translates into CASSPGQGAYGYTF.

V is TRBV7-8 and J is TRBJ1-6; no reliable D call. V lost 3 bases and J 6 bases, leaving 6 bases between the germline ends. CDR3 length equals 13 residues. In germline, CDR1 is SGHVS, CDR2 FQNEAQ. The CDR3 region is CASSFSGNSPLHF. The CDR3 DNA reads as TGTGCCAGCAGCTTTTCCGGTAATTCACCCCTCCACTTT.

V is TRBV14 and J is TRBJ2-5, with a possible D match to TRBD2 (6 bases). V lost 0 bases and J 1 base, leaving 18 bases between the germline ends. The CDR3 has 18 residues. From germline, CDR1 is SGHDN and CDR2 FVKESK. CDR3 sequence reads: CASSQDLHVGGFQETQYF. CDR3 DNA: TGTGCCAGCAGCCAAGATCTCCATGTTGGAGGGTTCCAAGAGACCCAGTACTTC.

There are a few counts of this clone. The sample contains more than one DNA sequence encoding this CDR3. CDR3 in amino acids: CASSPSGQNYGYTF. The CDR3, as DNA: TGTGCCAGCTCTCCTTCGGGACAGAACTATGGCTACACCTTC. The chain combines TRBV18 with TRBJ1-2, with 7 bases matching TRBD1. Losses at the gene ends were 6 bases for V and 2 bases for J; bases not matched to a gene: 6. The germline gives CDR1 KGHSH, CDR2 LQKENI. The CDR3 covers 14 residues.

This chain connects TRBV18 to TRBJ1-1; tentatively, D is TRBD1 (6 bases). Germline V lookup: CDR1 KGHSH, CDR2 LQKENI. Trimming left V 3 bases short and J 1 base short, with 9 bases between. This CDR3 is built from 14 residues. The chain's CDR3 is CASSPQGRNTEAFF. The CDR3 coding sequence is TGTGCCAGCTCACCCCAGGGGAGGAACACTGAAGCTTTCTTT.

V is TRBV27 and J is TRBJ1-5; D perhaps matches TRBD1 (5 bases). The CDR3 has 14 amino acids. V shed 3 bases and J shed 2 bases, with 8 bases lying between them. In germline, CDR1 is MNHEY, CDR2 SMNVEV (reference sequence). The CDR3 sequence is CASSFLGGNQPQHF. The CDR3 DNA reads TGTGCCAGCAGTTTTTTAGGGGGCAATCAGCCCCAGCATTTT.

The CDR3 DNA is TGCAGCGTCCTCGGGACAGCGCGAAATGAAAAACTGTTTTTT. The encoded protein is CSVLGTARNEKLFF. This chain links TRBV29-1 with TRBJ1-4, with 7 nucleotides matching TRBD1. The CDR3 has 14 residues. Looked up from germline, CDR1 is SQVTM and CDR2 is ANQGSEA. Trimming removed 6 bases from V and 5 bases from J; junction bases left unmatched: 9.

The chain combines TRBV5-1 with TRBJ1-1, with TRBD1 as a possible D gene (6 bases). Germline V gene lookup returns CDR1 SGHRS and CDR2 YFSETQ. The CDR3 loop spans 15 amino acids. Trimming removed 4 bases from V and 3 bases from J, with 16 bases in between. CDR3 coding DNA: TGCGCCAGCAGCCTGGACAGCCGAGCGGACACTGAAGCTTTCTTT. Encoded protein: CASSLDSRADTEAFF.

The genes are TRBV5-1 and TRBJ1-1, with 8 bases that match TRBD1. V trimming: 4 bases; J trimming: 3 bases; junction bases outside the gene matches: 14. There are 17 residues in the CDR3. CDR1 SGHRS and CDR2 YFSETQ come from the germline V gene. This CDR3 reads CASSPQGAQSGYTEAFF. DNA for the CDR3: TGCGCCAGCAGCCCTCAGGGGGCGCAGAGTGGGTACACTGAAGCTTTCTTT.

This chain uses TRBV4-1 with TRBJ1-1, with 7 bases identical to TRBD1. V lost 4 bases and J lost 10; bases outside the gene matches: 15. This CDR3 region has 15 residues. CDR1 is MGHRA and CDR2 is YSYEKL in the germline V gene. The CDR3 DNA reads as TGCGCCAGCAGCCCCTCGGGCCGACAGGGCTTAGGAGCTTTCTTT. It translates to CASSPSGRQGLGAFF.

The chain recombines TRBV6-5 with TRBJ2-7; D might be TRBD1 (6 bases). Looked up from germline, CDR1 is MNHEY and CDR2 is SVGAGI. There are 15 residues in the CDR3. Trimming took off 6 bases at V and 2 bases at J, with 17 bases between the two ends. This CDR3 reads CASRGRQVPTYEQYF. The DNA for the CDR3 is TGTGCCAGCAGAGGCAGACAGGTCCCTACCTACGAGCAGTACTTC.

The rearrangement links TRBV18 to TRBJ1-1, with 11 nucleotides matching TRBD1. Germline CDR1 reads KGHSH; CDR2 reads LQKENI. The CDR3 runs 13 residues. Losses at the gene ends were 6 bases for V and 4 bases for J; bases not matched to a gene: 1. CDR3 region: CASSGTGGTEAFF. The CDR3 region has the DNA TGTGCCAGCTCCGGGACAGGGGGCACTGAAGCTTTCTTT.

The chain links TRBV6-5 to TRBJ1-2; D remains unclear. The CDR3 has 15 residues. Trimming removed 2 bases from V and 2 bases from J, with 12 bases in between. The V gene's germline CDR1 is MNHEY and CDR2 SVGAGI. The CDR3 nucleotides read TGTGCCAGCAGTTACACCTTACGAGGGAACTATGGCTACACCTTC. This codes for CASSYTLRGNYGYTF.

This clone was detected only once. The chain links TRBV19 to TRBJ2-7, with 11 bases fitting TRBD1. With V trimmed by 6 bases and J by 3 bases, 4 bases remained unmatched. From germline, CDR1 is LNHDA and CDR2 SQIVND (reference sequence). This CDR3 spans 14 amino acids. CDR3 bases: TGTGCCAGTAGCGCGGGACAGGGGGGCTACGAGCAGTACTTC. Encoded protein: CASSAGQGGYEQYF.

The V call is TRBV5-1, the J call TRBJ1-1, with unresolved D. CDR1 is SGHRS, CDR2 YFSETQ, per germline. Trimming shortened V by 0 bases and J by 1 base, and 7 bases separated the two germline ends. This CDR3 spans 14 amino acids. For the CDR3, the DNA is TGCGCCAGCAGCTTGGCGAGAAAGAACACTGAAGCTTTCTTT. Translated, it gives CASSLARKNTEAFF.

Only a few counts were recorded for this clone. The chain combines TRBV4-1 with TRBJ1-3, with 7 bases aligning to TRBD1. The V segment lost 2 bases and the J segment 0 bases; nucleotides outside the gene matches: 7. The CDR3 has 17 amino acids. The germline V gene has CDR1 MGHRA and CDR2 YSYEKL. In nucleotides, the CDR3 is TGCGCCAGCAGCCAAACCAGGACAGGAGGCTCTGGAAACACCATATATTTT. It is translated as CASSQTRTGGSGNTIYF.

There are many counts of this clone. In nucleotides, the CDR3 is TGCGCCAGCAGCCCCCTCGGTCGGGGTTACGAGCAGTACTTC. Its translation: CASSPLGRGYEQYF. J is TRBJ2-7 and V is TRBV4-1; D may be TRBD2 (5 bases). CDR1 is MGHRA, CDR2 YSYEKL, per germline. The CDR3 totals 14 residues. Trimming pared 4 bases from V and 4 bases from J, leaving 14 bases between.

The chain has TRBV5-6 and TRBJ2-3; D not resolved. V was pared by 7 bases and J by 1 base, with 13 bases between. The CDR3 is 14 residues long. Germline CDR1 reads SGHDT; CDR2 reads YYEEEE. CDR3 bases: TGTGCCAGCCGGCATCTAAGCGGCACAGATACGCAGTATTTT. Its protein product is CASRHLSGTDTQYF.

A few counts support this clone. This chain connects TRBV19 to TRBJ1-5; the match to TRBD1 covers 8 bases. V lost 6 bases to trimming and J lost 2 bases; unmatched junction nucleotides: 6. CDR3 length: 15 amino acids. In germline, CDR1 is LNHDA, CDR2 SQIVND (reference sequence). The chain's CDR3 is CASSIMTGGNQPQHF. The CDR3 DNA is TGTGCCAGTAGCATCATGACAGGGGGCAATCAGCCCCAGCATTTT.

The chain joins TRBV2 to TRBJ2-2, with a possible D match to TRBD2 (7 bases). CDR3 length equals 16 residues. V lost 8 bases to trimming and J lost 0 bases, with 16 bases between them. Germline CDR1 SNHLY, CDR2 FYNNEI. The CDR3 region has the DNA TGTGCCAGCCATCCATGGGAGGGGGCGAACACCGGGGAGCTGTTTTTT. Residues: CASHPWEGANTGELFF.

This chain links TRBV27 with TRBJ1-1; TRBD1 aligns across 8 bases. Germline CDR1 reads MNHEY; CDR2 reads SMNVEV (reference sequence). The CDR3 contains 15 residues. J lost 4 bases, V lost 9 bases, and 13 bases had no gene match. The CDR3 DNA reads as TGTGCCAGTACCAGGACAGGGTATTTTAGCACTGAAGCTTTCTTT. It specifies CASTRTGYFSTEAFF.